The 29 T cell receptor beta chains listed next were all sequenced from one sample in a study of cytomegalovirus exposure and HLA in healthy donors (dated by TCRdb to about 2017). The library came from the immunoSEQ multiplex PCR assay. A mixture of 60 forward primers for TCR Vbeta segments and 13 reverse primers for TCR Jbeta segments was used in the multiplex PCR. TCRdb mirrors the immuneACCESS table, restricted to in-frame sequences. Some clones are absent from its copies; in checked studies, under half trace to an unresolved V gene, and the reason for the others is unknown. The sample records 150,000 to 200,000 clones, around 75% of which are singletons. Roughly 4.5% of the sample goes to the ten largest clones. Sequencing input: PBMCs. The receptors were gathered from a man aged 18 to 30 in good health and CMV-seropositive.

V usage is TRBV2 and J usage is TRBJ2-5, with 11 bases matching TRBD2. This CDR3 is built from 16 residues. V lost 6 bases to trimming and J lost 13 bases; unmatched junction nucleotides: 19. CDR1 and CDR2 (germline): SNHLY, FYNNEI. The CDR3 reads CASRELSRLAGILAYF. CDR3 sequence (DNA): TGTGCCAGCAGGGAACTATCAAGACTAGCGGGAATCCTGGCGTACTTC.

The chain recombines TRBV7-9 with TRBJ1-5, with 7 positions matching TRBD1. Germline V gene lookup returns CDR1 SEHNR and CDR2 FQNEAQ (reference sequence). The CDR3 covers 14 residues. Trimming took 1 base from V and 11 from J; bases not matched to a gene: 8. CDR3 in DNA: TGTGCCAGCAGCTTAGGACAGGGCGGTATGACCCAGCATTTT. This encodes CASSLGQGGMTQHF.

The rearrangement joins TRBV27 to TRBJ2-1, with TRBD2 matching 8 bases. Losses at the gene ends were 5 bases for V and 9 bases for J; bases not matched to a gene: 9. The germline V gene has CDR1 MNHEY and CDR2 SMNVEV (reference sequence). The CDR3 spans 14 residues. The CDR3, as DNA: TGTGCCAGCAGTACCCCCCTTAGCGGGGTTGAGCAGTTCTTC. Amino acids: CASSTPLSGVEQFF.

This clone came up a few times. The rearrangement links TRBV5-1 to TRBJ1-2, with 10 bases matching TRBD1. The CDR3 consists of 14 residues. V lost 4 bases and J lost 5; bases outside the gene matches: 5. The germline CDR1 and CDR2 sequences are SGHRS and YFSETQ. Here the CDR3 DNA reads TGCGCCAGCAGCGAGGGACAGGGGAGATATGGCTACACCTTC. Translation: CASSEGQGRYGYTF.

The gene calls are TRBV6-6 and TRBJ1-3, with D perhaps TRBD1 (6 bases). The germline V gene has CDR1 MNHNY and CDR2 SVGAGI (reference sequence). The CDR3 is 15 amino acids. Trimming cost V 6 bases and J 0 bases, with 12 bases left between them. The chain's CDR3 is CASSLTGLSGNTIYF. The CDR3 nucleotides are TGTGCCAGCAGCCTGACAGGACTCTCTGGAAACACCATATATTTT.

The CDR3 is CATSRGTGLQPQHF. DNA of the CDR3: TGTGCCACCAGCAGAGGGACAGGGCTTCAGCCCCAGCATTTT. This rearrangement joins TRBV15 to TRBJ1-5, with 8 bases lining up with TRBD1. This CDR3 has 14 amino acids. Germline CDR1 reads LNHNV; CDR2 reads YYDKDF (reference sequence). V lost 1 base, J lost 6 bases, and 2 bases stayed unmatched.

This chain links TRBV4-1 with TRBJ2-2; tentatively, D is TRBD1 (5 bases). CDR1 MGHRA and CDR2 YSYEKL come from the germline V gene. The CDR3 spans 15 residues. V lost 2 bases and J lost 1, with 8 bases in between. Here the CDR3 reads CASSQPDRNTGELFF. CDR3 sequence (DNA): TGCGCCAGCAGCCAACCCGACAGGAACACCGGGGAGCTGTTTTTT.

This clone has ten or more counts. The genes are TRBV11-1 and TRBJ1-1; weak D call: TRBD1 (6 bases). Looked up from germline, CDR1 is SGHAT and CDR2 is FQDESV (reference sequence). V was pared by 5 bases and J by 6 bases, with 19 bases between. This CDR3 has 15 residues. The DNA of the CDR3 is TGTGCCAGCAGCCTAATGACAGGACATGGGGCTGAAGCTTTCTTT. Its protein product is CASSLMTGHGAEAFF.

In its sample, this clone was seen a few times. The chain employs TRBV5-8 and TRBJ1-1; D unclear. Trimming pared 3 bases from V and 0 bases from J, leaving 6 bases between. The CDR3 spans 13 residues. In germline, CDR1 is SGHTS, CDR2 YDEGEE. Here the CDR3 DNA reads TGTGCCAGCAGCTCTAATTTGAACACTGAAGCTTTCTTT. Translated: CASSSNLNTEAFF.

The rearrangement links TRBV19 to TRBJ1-1; TRBD1 is a possible D gene (6 bases). Germline values: CDR1 LNHDA, CDR2 SQIVND (reference sequence). With 0 bases removed from V and 8 bases from J, the gap between germline ends came to 16 bases. The CDR3 has 15 amino acids. In nucleotides, the CDR3 is TGTGCCAGTAGTATAGAGGGAGGGGGGAAGGGGGAAGCTTTCTTT. It translates to CASSIEGGGKGEAFF.

This chain links TRBV7-2 with TRBJ1-1; D call uncertain. CDR3 length equals 14 residues. The germline CDR1 and CDR2 sequences are SGHTA and FQGNSA. V lost 1 base, J lost 10 bases, and 16 bases lay in between. DNA of the CDR3: TGTGCCAGCAGCTTAGTAGGGCCGGATGGGAGAGCTTTCTTT. Protein: CASSLVGPDGRAFF.

V is TRBV14 and J is TRBJ1-4; D might be TRBD1 (6 bases). The V and J ends lost 4 bases and 2 bases respectively, with 14 bases between them. Germline V gene sequence: CDR1 SGHDN, CDR2 FVKESK. CDR3 length: 16 residues. The CDR3 DNA reads TGTGCCAGCAGCCCGGGGAGGGGGGCGACTAATGAAAAACTGTTTTTT. Encoded protein: CASSPGRGATNEKLFF.

V is TRBV6-1 and J is TRBJ1-5, with TRBD1 as a possible D gene (5 bases). Trimming shortened V by 4 bases and J by 2 bases, and 18 bases separated the two germline ends. Germline V gives CDR1 MNHNS, CDR2 SASEGT. There are 17 residues in the CDR3. Here the CDR3 DNA reads TGTGCCAGCAGTGGGGACTCCGTTCGGTCGGGCAATCAGCCCCAGCATTTT. Its protein product is CASSGDSVRSGNQPQHF.

V and J are TRBV4-2 and TRBJ2-1; 7 bases align to TRBD1. The CDR3 covers 16 residues. Losses at the gene ends were 2 bases for V and 6 bases for J; bases not matched to a gene: 10. The germline V gene has CDR1 LGHNA and CDR2 YNFKEQ. CDR3 in DNA: TGTGCCAGCAGCCAACTACAGGGGTTTATGTCCAATGAGCAGTTCTTC. Amino acids: CASSQLQGFMSNEQFF.

This chain uses TRBV4-1 with TRBJ2-2, with a tentative D call TRBD1 (5 bases). The CDR3 consists of 20 residues. The ends were cut back, 1 base at V and 0 bases at J, with 21 bases in the middle. Germline assignment: CDR1 MGHRA and CDR2 YSYEKL. The CDR3 loop is CASSQGPLWQGTPNTGELFF. Here the CDR3 DNA reads TGCGCCAGCAGCCAAGGACCCCTTTGGCAGGGCACTCCGAACACCGGGGAGCTGTTTTTT.

This clone was detected only a few times. This sequence joins TRBV2 and TRBJ1-2; tentative D call: TRBD1 (5 bases). CDR1 is SNHLY, CDR2 FYNNEI, per germline. The CDR3 spans 14 residues. V dropped 3 bases and J dropped 6 bases, with 14 bases sitting between them. The CDR3 nucleotides read TGTGCCAGCAGTGATGTCCGGGGGAGTAATGGCTACACCTTC. Translation: CASSDVRGSNGYTF.

The chain employs TRBV30 and TRBJ2-5, with a weak D call TRBD1 (5 bases). This CDR3 has 14 residues. V was cut by 0 bases and J by 4 bases, with 12 bases left in between. Germline CDR1 is GTSNPN and CDR2 is SVGIG (reference sequence). In DNA, the CDR3 is TGTGCCTGGAGTGTACCCCAGGGCGGAGAGACCCAGTACTTC. Translated, it gives CAWSVPQGGETQYF.

In this sample, this clone turned up a few times. The gene calls are TRBV6-1 and TRBJ2-1; the D gene is possibly TRBD2 (5 bases). With 4 bases removed from V and 10 bases from J, the gap between germline ends came to 23 bases. The CDR3 contains 16 residues. Germline-derived CDR1 and CDR2 are MNHNS and SASEGT. DNA for the CDR3: TGTGCCAGCAGTGCGGTTTACGGGGTCCCCGAAGGGGAGCAGTTCTTC. Amino acid sequence: CASSAVYGVPEGEQFF.

In this sample, this clone turned up a few times. This chain joins TRBV2 and TRBJ2-3; tentative D call: TRBD2 (5 bases). The V gene lost 6 bases and the J gene lost 5 bases, with 6 bases spanning the gap. Germline assignment: CDR1 SNHLY and CDR2 FYNNEI. The CDR3 is made up of 11 amino acids. DNA for the CDR3: TGTGCCAGCAGCGGAGGAGATACGCAGTATTTT. This gives the protein CASSGGDTQYF.

The chain is built from TRBV6-5 and TRBJ1-2; TRBD1 aligns across 9 bases. The V gene end was trimmed by 5 bases and the J gene end by 5 bases; junction bases not matched to a gene: 6. Germline V gene lookup returns CDR1 MNHEY and CDR2 SVGAGI. This CDR3 has 14 amino acids. This CDR3 is CASSKRTGAYGYTF. The CDR3 DNA follows: TGTGCCAGCAGTAAGAGGACAGGGGCATATGGCTACACCTTC.

The chain recombines TRBV5-1 with TRBJ2-3; 12 positions match TRBD2. J was trimmed by 4 bases and V by 4 bases; bases with no gene match: 10. The germline CDR1 and CDR2 sequences are SGHRS and YFSETQ. The CDR3 is made up of 17 amino acids. CDR3: CASSRHWTSGASDTQYF. The CDR3 DNA reads TGCGCCAGCAGCCGCCATTGGACTAGCGGGGCTTCAGATACGCAGTATTTT.

This sequence joins TRBV2 and TRBJ2-3, with 9 bases fitting TRBD2. J was trimmed by 1 base and V by 2 bases; bases with no gene match: 1. Germline V lookup: CDR1 SNHLY, CDR2 FYNNEI. The CDR3 has 15 residues. The CDR3 here is CASSERLAGTDTQYF. CDR3 in DNA: TGTGCCAGCAGTGAACGACTAGCGGGCACAGATACGCAGTATTTT.

The V call is TRBV30, the J call TRBJ1-3; D remains ambiguous. V shed 1 base and J shed 0 bases, with 7 bases lying between them. Germline CDR1 is GTSNPN and CDR2 is SVGIG (reference sequence). The CDR3 runs 14 residues. The CDR3 loop reads CAWSDRHSGNTIYF. The CDR3 DNA reads as TGTGCCTGGAGTGACAGACACTCTGGAAACACCATATATTTT.

The rearrangement uses TRBV6-4 and TRBJ1-2, with D possibly matching TRBD1 (5 bases). V was pared by 5 bases and J by 2 bases, with 12 bases between. Germline loops: CDR1 MRHNA, CDR2 SNTAGT. The CDR3 loop spans 14 amino acids. For the CDR3, the DNA is TGTGCCAGCAGTCCAGGGTTTTCCAACTATGGCTACACCTTC. Translated: CASSPGFSNYGYTF.

To note about this clone: Mismatch with germline at one junction end may stem from a read error. CDR3 loop: CVSHRTMNTEAFF. CDR3 DNA sequence: TGTGTCAGCCACAGGACCATGAACACTGAAGCTTTCTTT. The genes are TRBV2 and TRBJ1-1; the D gene is possibly TRBD1 (5 bases). Germline V lookup: CDR1 SNHLY, CDR2 FYNNEI. This CDR3 is built from 13 residues. The full variable domain, rest sourced from reference TRBV2 and TRBJ1-1, is EPEVTQTPSHQVTQMGQEVILRCVPISNHLYFYWYRQILGQKVEFLVSFYNNEISEKSEIFDDQFSVERPDGSNFTLKIRSTKLEDSAMYFCVSHRTMNTEAFFGQGTRLTVV.

The chain carries TRBV28 and TRBJ1-5, with D uncertain. CDR1 and CDR2 (germline): MDHEN, SYDVKM. The V and J ends lost 6 bases and 1 base respectively, with 13 bases between them. The CDR3 runs 15 residues. CDR3: CASSPRTGSNQPQHF. The CDR3 DNA is TGTGCCAGCAGCCCCCGGACGGGAAGCAATCAGCCCCAGCATTTT.

This chain links TRBV27 with TRBJ2-3, with D hard to call. Trimming took off 2 bases at V and 8 bases at J, with 8 bases between the two ends. This CDR3 has 12 residues. Per the germline V gene, CDR1 is MNHEY and CDR2 is SMNVEV (reference sequence). The CDR3 loop reads CASSLPSPTQYF. CDR3 sequence (DNA): TGTGCCAGCAGTTTACCCTCCCCTACGCAGTATTTT.

The chain is built from TRBV28 and TRBJ2-7, with 14 bases identical to TRBD2. In germline, CDR1 is MDHEN, CDR2 SYDVKM. The CDR3 sequence is 17 residues long. The trim removed 5 bases at V and 2 bases at J, leaving 8 bases unmatched. CDR3 DNA: TGTGCCAGCAGTCAGATAGGACTAGCGGGAGGAGCCTACGAGCAGTACGTC. This sequence encodes CASSQIGLAGGAYEQYV.

V and J are TRBV7-2 and TRBJ1-5; 7 nucleotides match TRBD1. The germline gives CDR1 SGHTA, CDR2 FQGNSA. This CDR3 is built from 16 residues. The junction had 19 bases not matched to a gene; V was cut back by 6 bases and J by 11 bases. The DNA of the CDR3 is TGTGCCAGCAGTCAAGAGGGCCGGCAGGGGGTCCCAGCCCAGCATTTT. This codes for CASSQEGRQGVPAQHF.